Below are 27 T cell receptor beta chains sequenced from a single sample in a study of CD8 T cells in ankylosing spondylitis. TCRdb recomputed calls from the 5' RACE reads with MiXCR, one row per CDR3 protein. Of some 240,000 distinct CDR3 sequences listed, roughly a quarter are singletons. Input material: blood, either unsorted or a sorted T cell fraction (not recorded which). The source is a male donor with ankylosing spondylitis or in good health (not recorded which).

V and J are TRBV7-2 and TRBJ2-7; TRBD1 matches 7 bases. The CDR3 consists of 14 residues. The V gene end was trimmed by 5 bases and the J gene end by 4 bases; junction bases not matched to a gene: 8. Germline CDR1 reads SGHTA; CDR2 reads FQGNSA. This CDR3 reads CASSPGRGLYEQYF. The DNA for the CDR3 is TGTGCCAGCAGCCCGGGCAGGGGGTTGTACGAGCAGTACTTC.

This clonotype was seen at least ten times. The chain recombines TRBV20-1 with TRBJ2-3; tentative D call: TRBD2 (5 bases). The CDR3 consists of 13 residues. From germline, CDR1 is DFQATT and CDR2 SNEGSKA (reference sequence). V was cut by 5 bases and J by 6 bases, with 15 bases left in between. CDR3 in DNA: TGCAGTGCTCTTCTCGGACTCGAGGATACGCAGTATTTT. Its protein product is CSALLGLEDTQYF.

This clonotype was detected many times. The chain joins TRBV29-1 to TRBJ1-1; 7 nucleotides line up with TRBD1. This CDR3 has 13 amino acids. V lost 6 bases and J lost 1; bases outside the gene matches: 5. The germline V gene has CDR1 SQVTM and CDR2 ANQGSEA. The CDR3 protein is CSVRGQKNTEAFF. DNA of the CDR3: TGCAGCGTACGGGGACAGAAGAACACTGAAGCTTTCTTT.

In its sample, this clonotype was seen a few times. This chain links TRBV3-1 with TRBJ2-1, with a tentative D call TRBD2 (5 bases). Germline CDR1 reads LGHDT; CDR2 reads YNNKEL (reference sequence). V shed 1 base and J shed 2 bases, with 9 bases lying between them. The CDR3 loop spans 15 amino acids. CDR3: CASSQGIAPYNEQFF. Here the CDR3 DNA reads TGTGCCAGCAGCCAAGGGATAGCGCCCTACAATGAGCAGTTCTTC.

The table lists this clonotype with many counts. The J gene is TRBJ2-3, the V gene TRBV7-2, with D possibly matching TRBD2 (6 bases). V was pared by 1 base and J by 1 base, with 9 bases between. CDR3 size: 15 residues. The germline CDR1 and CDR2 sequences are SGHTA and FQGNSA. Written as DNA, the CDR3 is TGTGCCAGCAGCTTAGGCGGGGTCGGCACAGATACGCAGTATTTT. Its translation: CASSLGGVGTDTQYF.

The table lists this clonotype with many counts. CDR3 sequence (DNA): TGTGCCAGCAGCTCGGGCGGGAGGCCCCAGCATTTT. Amino acid sequence: CASSSGGRPQHF. V is TRBV12-3 or TRBV12-4 and J is TRBJ1-5; D remains ambiguous. The CDR3 has 12 residues. V lost 6 bases and J lost 9, with 12 bases in between.

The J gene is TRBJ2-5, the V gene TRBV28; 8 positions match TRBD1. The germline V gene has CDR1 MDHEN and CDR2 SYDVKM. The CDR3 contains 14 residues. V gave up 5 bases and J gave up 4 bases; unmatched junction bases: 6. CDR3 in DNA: TGTGCCAGCAGTCCTCCCGGACAGGGAGAGACCCAGTACTTC. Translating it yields CASSPPGQGETQYF.

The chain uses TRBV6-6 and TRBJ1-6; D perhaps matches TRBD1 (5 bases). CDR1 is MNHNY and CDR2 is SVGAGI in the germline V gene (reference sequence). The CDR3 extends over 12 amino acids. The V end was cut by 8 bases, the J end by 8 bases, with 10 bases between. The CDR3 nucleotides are TGTGCCAGCGGGGCGTTCGATTCACCCCTCCACTTT. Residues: CASGAFDSPLHF.

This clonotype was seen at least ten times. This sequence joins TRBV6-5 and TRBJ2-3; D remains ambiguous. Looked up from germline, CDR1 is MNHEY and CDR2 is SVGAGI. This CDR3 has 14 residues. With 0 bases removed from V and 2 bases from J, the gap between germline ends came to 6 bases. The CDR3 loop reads CASSYSPATDTQYF. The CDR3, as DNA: TGTGCCAGCAGTTACTCGCCGGCCACAGATACGCAGTATTTT.

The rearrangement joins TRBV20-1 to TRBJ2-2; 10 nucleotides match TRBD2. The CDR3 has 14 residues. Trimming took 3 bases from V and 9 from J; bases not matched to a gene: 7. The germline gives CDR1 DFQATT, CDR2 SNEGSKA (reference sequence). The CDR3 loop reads CSASFSGGSRELFF. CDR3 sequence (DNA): TGCAGTGCTAGTTTTAGCGGGGGGTCAAGGGAGCTGTTTTTT.

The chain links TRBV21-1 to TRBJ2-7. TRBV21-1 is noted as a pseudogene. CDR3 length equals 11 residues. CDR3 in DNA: TGTGCCAGCTACTCAACCTACGAGCAGTACTTC. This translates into CASYSTYEQYF.

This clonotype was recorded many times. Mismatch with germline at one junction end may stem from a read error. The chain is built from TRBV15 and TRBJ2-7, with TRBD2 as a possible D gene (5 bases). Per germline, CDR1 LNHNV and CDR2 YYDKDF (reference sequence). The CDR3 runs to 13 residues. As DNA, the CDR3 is TGTGCCACCAGCAGAGATTCAGGAGGCATCATCTTCTTC. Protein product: CATSRDSGGIIFF. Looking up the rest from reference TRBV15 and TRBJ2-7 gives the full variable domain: DAMVIQNPRYQVTQFGKPVTLSCSQTLNHNVMYWYQQKSSQAPKLLFHYYDKDFNNEADTPDNFQSRRPNTSFCFLDIRSPGLGDTAMYLCATSRDSGGIIFFGPGTRLTVT.

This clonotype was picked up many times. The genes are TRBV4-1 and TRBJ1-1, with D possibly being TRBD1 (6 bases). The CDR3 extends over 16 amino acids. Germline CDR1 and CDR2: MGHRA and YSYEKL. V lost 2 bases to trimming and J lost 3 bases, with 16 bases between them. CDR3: CASSQLTGRLDTEAFF. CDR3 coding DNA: TGCGCCAGCAGCCAACTGACAGGTCGGCTGGACACTGAAGCTTTCTTT.

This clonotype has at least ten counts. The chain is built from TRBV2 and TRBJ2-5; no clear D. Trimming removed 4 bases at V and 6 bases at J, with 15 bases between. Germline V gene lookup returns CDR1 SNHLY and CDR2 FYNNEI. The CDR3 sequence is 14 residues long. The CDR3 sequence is CASSVLTDRKTQYF. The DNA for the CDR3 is TGTGCCAGCAGTGTCCTCACCGACCGGAAGACCCAGTACTTC.

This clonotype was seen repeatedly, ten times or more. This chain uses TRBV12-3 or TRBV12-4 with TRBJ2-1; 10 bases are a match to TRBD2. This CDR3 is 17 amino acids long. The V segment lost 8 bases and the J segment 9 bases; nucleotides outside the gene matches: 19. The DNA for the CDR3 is TGTGCCAGCGCCTTGGGGCTAGCGGGGGCTCTCGACCTTGAGCAGTTCTTC. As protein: CASALGLAGALDLEQFF.

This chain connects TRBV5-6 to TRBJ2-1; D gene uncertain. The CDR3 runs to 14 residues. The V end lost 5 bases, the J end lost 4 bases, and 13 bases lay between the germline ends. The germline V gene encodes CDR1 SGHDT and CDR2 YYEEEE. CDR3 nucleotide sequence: TGTGCCAGCAGGCAGCTAGGGCCTTACAATGAGCAGTTCTTC. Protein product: CASRQLGPYNEQFF.

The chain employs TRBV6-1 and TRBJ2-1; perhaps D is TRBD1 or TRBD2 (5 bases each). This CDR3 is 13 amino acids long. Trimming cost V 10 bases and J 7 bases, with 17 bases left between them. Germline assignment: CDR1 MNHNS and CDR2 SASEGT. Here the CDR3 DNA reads TGTGCCACCGGGCGTGGGGGTTGGAATGAGCAGTTCTTC. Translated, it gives CATGRGGWNEQFF.

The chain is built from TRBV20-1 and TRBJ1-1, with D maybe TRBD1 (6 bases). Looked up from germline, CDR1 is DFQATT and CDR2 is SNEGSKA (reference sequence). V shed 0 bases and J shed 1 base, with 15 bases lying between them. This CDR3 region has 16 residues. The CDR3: CSAREWGARRNTEAFF. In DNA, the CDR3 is TGCAGTGCTAGAGAGTGGGGGGCTAGAAGGAACACTGAAGCTTTCTTT.

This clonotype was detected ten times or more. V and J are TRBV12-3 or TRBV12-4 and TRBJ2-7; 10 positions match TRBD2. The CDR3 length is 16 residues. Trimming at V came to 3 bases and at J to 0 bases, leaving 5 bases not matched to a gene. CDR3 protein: CASSFQAGGASYEQYF. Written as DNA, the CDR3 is TGTGCCAGCAGTTTCCAAGCGGGGGGGGCCTCCTACGAGCAGTACTTC.

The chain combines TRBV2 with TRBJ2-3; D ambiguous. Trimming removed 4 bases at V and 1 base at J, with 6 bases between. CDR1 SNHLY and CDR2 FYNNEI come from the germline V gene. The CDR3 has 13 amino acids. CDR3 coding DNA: TGTGCCAGCAGTGGTCAGCGCACAGATACGCAGTATTTT. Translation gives CASSGQRTDTQYF.

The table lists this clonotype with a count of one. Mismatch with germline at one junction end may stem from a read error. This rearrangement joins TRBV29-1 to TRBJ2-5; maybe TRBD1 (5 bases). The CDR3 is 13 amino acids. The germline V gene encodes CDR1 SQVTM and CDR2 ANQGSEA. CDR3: CSAVRTPLETKYF. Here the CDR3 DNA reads TGCAGCGCCGTGCGGACACCCCTGGAGACCAAGTACTTC. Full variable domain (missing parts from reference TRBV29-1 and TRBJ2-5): SAVISQKPSRDICQRGTSLTIQCQVDSQVTMMFWYRQQPGQSLTLIATANQGSEATYESGFVIDKFPISRPNLTFSTLTVSNMSPEDSSIYLCSAVRTPLETKYFGPGTRLLVL.

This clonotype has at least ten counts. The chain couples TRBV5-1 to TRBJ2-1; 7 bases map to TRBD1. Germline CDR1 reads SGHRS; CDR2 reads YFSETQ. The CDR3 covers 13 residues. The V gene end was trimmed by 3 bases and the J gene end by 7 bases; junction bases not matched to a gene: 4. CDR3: CASSSDRFNEQFF. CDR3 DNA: TGCGCCAGCAGCTCGGACAGGTTTAATGAGCAGTTCTTC.

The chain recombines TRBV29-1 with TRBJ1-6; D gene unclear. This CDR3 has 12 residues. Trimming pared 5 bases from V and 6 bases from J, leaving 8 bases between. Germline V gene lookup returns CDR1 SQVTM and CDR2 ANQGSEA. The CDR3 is CSVLVGNSPLHF. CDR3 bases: TGCAGCGTTCTGGTGGGTAATTCACCCCTCCACTTT. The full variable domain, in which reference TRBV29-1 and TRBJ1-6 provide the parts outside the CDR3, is SAVISQKPSRDICQRGTSLTIQCQVDSQVTMMFWYRQQPGQSLTLIATANQGSEATYESGFVIDKFPISRPNLTFSTLTVSNMSPEDSSIYLCSVLVGNSPLHFGNGTRLTVT.

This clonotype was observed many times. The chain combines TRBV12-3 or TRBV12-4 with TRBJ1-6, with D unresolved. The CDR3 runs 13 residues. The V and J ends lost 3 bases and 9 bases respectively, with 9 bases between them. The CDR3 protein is CASSFGVGSPLHF. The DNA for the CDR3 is TGTGCCAGCAGTTTTGGGGTTGGTTCACCCCTCCACTTT.

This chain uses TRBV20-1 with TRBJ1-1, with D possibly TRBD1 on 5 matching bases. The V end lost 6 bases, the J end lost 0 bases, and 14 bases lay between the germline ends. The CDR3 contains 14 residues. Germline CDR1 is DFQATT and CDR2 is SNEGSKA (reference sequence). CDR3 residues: CSAIPGTMNTEAFF. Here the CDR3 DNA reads TGCAGTGCCATCCCGGGGACGATGAACACTGAAGCTTTCTTT.

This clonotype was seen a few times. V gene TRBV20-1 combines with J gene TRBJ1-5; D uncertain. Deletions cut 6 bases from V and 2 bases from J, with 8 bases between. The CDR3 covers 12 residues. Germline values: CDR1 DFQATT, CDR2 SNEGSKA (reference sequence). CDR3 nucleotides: TGCAGTGCCGAAAGGGGCAATCAGCCCCAGCATTTT. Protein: CSAERGNQPQHF.

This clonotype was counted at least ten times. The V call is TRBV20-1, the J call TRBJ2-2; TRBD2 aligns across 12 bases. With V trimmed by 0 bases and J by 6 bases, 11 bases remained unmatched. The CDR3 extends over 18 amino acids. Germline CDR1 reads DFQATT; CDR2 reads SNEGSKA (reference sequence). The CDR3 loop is CSARDRASGGASAGELFF. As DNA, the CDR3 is TGCAGTGCTAGAGATAGGGCTAGCGGGGGGGCCAGTGCCGGGGAGCTGTTTTTT.